The 9 T cell receptor beta chains presented below share a single source sample, sequenced in a study of T cell changes during pregnancy in multiple sclerosis. Method: immunoSEQ multiplex PCR; TCRdb's copy keeps in-frame clones and lacks some. Of more than 65,000 clones listed, 90% to 95% are singletons. Sample: CD4+ T cells from peripheral blood mononuclear cells, taken before pregnancy. These receptors all stem from a female donor with multiple sclerosis, enrolled in a pregnancy study.

The V and J genes are TRBV5-6 and TRBJ1-2; 7 nucleotides align to TRBD1. Germline V gene sequence: CDR1 SGHDT, CDR2 YYEEEE. The CDR3 loop spans 15 amino acids. Trimming took 0 bases from V and 4 from J; bases not matched to a gene: 6. CDR3 DNA: TGTGCCAGCAGCTTGGCCGGGACAGAGCTCTATGGCTACACCTTC. It encodes CASSLAGTELYGYTF.

V usage is TRBV10-2 and J usage is TRBJ2-2; TRBD2 aligns across 9 bases. V lost 4 bases and J lost 1; bases outside the gene matches: 1. The CDR3 is made up of 15 amino acids. Germline V gives CDR1 WSHSY, CDR2 SAAADI. The CDR3, as DNA: TGCGCCAGCAGTGTGACTAGCGGGAACACCGGGGAGCTGTTTTTT. Its translation is CASSVTSGNTGELFF.

The chain couples TRBV9 to TRBJ1-6; D is perhaps TRBD1 (6 bases). Germline V gene data show CDR1 as SGDLS and CDR2 as YYNGEE. CDR3 size: 15 residues. Trimming left V 7 bases short and J 13 bases short, with 24 bases between. The CDR3: CASGEQGLPVGPLHF. The CDR3, as DNA: TGTGCCAGCGGTGAGCAGGGGCTTCCCGTTGGGCCCCTCCACTTT.

V gene TRBV5-4 combines with J gene TRBJ2-7, with D possibly matching TRBD1 (5 bases). The CDR3 loop spans 17 amino acids. The germline V gene has CDR1 SGHNT and CDR2 YYREEE (reference sequence). V gave up 2 bases and J gave up 0 bases, with 18 bases separating them. In nucleotides, the CDR3 is TGTGCCAGCAGCTTAGCCCACAGGACCCAGAGCTCCTACGAGCAGTACTTC. Translated, it gives CASSLAHRTQSSYEQYF. Filled out from reference TRBV5-4 and TRBJ2-7, the complete variable domain reads ETGVTQSPTHLIKTRGQQVTLRCSSQSGHNTVSWYQQALGQGPQFIFQYYREEENGRGNFPPRFSGLQFPNYSSELNVNALELDDSALYLCASSLAHRTQSSYEQYFGPGTRLTVT.

The rearrangement joins TRBV19 to TRBJ1-5, with TRBD1 as a possible D gene (5 bases). V lost 5 bases to trimming and J lost 7 bases, with 15 bases between them. This CDR3 is 14 amino acids long. The germline V gene encodes CDR1 LNHDA and CDR2 SQIVND (reference sequence). CDR3 amino acids: CASSDTMGPQPQHF. CDR3 DNA: TGTGCCAGTAGTGATACCATGGGGCCCCAGCCCCAGCATTTT.

The chain has TRBV7-9 and TRBJ2-2, with 10 bases that match TRBD1. Germline V gives CDR1 SEHNR, CDR2 FQNEAQ (reference sequence). The junction had 6 bases not matched to a gene; V was cut back by 6 bases and J by 2 bases. The CDR3 totals 16 residues. CDR3 sequence reads: CASRRGTGVNTGELFF. The CDR3 coding sequence is TGTGCCAGCAGACGTGGGACAGGGGTTAACACCGGGGAGCTGTTTTTT.

The chain recombines TRBV9 with TRBJ2-2, with 9 nucleotides matching TRBD1. The CDR3 is made up of 16 amino acids. The junction had 7 bases not matched to a gene; V was cut back by 0 bases and J by 7 bases. Germline CDR1 and CDR2: SGDLS and YYNGEE. CDR3 residues: CASSVARTGGVGELFF. CDR3 sequence (DNA): TGTGCCAGCAGCGTAGCGCGAACAGGGGGCGTCGGGGAGCTGTTTTTT.

J is TRBJ1-1 and V is TRBV6-1, with a weak D call TRBD1 (6 bases). This CDR3 has 12 residues. V was shortened by 4 bases and J by 8 bases, with 11 bases between the two germline ends. Germline V lookup: CDR1 MNHNS, CDR2 SASEGT. This CDR3 is CASSGQDPEAFF. The CDR3 bases are TGTGCCAGCAGTGGACAGGACCCGGAAGCTTTCTTT.

V usage is TRBV2 and J usage is TRBJ1-2, with no clear D. Germline CDR1 and CDR2: SNHLY and FYNNEI. V lost 3 bases and J lost 2, with 7 bases in between. This CDR3 has 13 amino acids. The CDR3 coding sequence is TGTGCCAGCAGTGAGGGGAGCAACTATGGCTACACCTTC. This codes for CASSEGSNYGYTF.